A selection of T cell receptor beta chains follows, all from one sample in a study of T cells in Graves' hyperthyroidism and ophthalmopathy. TCRdb used MiXCR to reprocess the multiplex PCR reads, holding one entry per CDR3 protein. Of roughly 500,000 distinct CDR3 sequences detected, around 42% appear once; the ten largest clones hold roughly 19%. Input material: peripheral blood or thyroid tissue (not recorded which). Source of these receptors: an adult woman with Graves' disease, either hyperthyroidism or ophthalmopathy (not recorded which). CDR3s include the opening cysteine and the closing phenylalanine or tryptophan. A D gene is named only where the DNA matches it firmly. Some rows have no size entry. The others give once, few or many, or a class for an expanded clone.

d_call clone_size j_call v_call cdr3_aa cdr3_nt
TRBD1 . TRBJ1-4 TRBV2 CASSPGTGVEKLFF TGTGCCAGCAGTCCCGGGACAGGGGTCGAAAAACTGTTTTTT
. few TRBJ1-1 TRBV14 CASSPQGARGSTEAFF TGTGCCAGCAGCCCCCAAGGGGCCCGGGGCAGCACTGAAGCTTTCTTT
TRBD2 few TRBJ2-5 TRBV20-1 CSARGLAQETQYF TGCAGTGCTCGGGGACTAGCCCAAGAGACCCAGTACTTC
. many TRBJ1-1 TRBV7-2 CASSPLDTEAFF TGTGCCAGCAGCCCGTTGGATACTGAAGCTTTCTTT
TRBD1 . TRBJ2-7 TRBV7-6 CASSRDRGQSSYEQYF TGTGCCAGCAGCCGGGACAGGGGCCAATCCTCCTACGAGCAGTACTTC
TRBD1 . TRBJ1-6 TRBV2 CATEGADSPLHF TGTGCCACCGAGGGGGCAGATTCACCCCTCCACTTT
. few TRBJ1-4 TRBV12-3/TRBV12-4 CASRLTPLNEKLFF TGTGCCAGCAGGCTGACACCTCTTAATGAAAAACTGTTTTTT
. many TRBJ2-7 TRBV20-1 CSTTTPRGSYEQYF TGCAGTACCACGACTCCCAGAGGCTCCTACGAGCAGTACTTC
TRBD1 many TRBJ1-1 TRBV2 CASTTTGGGTEAFF TGTGCCAGCACTACGACAGGGGGGGGGACTGAAGCTTTCTTT
. . TRBJ2-7 TRBV10-3 CAINGQGTDEQYF TGTGCCATCAACGGACAAGGGACGGACGAGCAGTACTTC
. . TRBJ2-7 TRBV6-1 CASRGTGAFGSEQYF TGTGCCAGCAGGGGAACGGGGGCTTTTGGTTCCGAGCAGTACTTC
TRBD1 few TRBJ2-7 TRBV7-4 CASSFTGGRLYEQYF TGTGCCAGCAGCTTCACAGGGGGTAGACTGTACGAGCAGTACTTC
TRBD1 many TRBJ2-7 TRBV29-1 CSVRQGNEQYF TGCAGCGTCCGACAGGGGAACGAGCAGTACTTC
. many TRBJ2-5 TRBV12-5 CASRRSAQETQYF TGTGCTAGTCGACGGTCAGCCCAAGAGACCCAGTACTTC
. many TRBJ2-5 TRBV25-1 CASSETSEGTQYF TGTGCCAGCAGTGAAACTAGTGAGGGGACCCAGTACTTC
. few TRBJ1-2 TRBV7-3 CASSTPYQDGYTF TGTGCCAGCAGCACCCCGTATCAGGACGGCTACACCTTC
. . TRBJ1-6 TRBV7-9 CASSFGWADYNSPLHF TGTGCCAGCAGCTTCGGTTGGGCGGATTATAATTCACCCCTCCACTTT